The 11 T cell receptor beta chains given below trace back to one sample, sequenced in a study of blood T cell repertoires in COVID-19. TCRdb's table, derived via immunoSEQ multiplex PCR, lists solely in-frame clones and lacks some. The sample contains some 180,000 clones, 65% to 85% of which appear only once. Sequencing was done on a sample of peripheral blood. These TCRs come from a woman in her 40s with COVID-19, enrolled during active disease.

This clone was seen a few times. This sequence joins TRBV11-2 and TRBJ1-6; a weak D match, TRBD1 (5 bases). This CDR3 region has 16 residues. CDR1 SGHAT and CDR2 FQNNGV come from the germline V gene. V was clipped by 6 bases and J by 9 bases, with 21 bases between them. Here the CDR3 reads CASSPPAGRDGSPLHF. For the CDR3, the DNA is TGTGCCAGCAGTCCCCCGGCAGGGAGGGATGGTTCACCCCTCCACTTT.

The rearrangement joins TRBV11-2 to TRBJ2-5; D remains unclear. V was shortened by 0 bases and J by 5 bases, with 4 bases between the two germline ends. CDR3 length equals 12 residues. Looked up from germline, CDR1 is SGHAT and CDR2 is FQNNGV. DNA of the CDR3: TGTGCCAGCAGCTTAGATCGGGAGACCCAGTACTTC. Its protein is CASSLDRETQYF.

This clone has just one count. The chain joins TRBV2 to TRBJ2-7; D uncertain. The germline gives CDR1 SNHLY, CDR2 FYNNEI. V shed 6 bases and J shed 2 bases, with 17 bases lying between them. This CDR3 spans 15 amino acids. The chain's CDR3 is CASRTLIGSPYEQYF. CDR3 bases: TGTGCCAGCAGGACCCTAATCGGGTCGCCCTACGAGCAGTACTTC.

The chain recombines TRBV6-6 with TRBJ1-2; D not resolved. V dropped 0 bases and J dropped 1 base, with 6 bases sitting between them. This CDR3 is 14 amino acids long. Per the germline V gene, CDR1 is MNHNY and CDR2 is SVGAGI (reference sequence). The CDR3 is CASSYSTFNYGYTF. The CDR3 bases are TGTGCCAGCAGTTACTCTACATTTAACTATGGCTACACCTTC.

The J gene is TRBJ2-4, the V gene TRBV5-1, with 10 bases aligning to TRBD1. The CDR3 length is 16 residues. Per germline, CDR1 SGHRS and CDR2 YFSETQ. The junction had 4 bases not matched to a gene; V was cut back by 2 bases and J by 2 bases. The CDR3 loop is CASSFGTGESKNIQYF. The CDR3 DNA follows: TGCGCCAGCAGCTTCGGGACAGGGGAGTCCAAAAACATTCAGTACTTC. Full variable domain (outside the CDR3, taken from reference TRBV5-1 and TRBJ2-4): KAGVTQTPRYLIKTRGQQVTLSCSPISGHRSVSWYQQTPGQGLQFLFEYFSETQRNKGNFPGRFSGRQFSNSRSEMNVSTLELGDSALYLCASSFGTGESKNIQYFGAGTRLSVL.

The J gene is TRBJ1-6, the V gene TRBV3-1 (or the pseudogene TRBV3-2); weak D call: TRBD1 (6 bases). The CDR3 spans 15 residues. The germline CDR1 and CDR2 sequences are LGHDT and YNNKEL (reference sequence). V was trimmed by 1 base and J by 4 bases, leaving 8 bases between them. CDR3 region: CASSQGRGYNSPLHF. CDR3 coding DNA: TGTGCCAGCAGCCAAGGCAGGGGATATAATTCACCCCTCCACTTT.

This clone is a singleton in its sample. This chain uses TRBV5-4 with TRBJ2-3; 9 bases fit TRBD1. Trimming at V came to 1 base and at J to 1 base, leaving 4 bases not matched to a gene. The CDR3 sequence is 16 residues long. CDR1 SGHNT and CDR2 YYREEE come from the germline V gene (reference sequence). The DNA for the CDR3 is TGTGCCAGCAGCTTGCGGGGGACAGGGCGCACAGATACGCAGTATTTT. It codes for CASSLRGTGRTDTQYF.

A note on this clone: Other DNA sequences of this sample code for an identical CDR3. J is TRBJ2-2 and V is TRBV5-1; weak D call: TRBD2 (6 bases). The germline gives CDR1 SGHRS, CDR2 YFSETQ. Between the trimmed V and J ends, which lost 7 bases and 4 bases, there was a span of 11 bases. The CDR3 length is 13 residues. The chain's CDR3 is CASGGAGTGELFF. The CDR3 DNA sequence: TGCGCCAGCGGCGGGGCCGGCACCGGGGAGCTGTTTTTT.

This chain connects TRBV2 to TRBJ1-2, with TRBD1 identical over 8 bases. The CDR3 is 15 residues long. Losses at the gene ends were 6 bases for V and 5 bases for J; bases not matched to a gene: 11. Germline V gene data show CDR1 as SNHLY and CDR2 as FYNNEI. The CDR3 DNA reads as TGTGCCAGCAGGGCAACAGGGACAGGCTTTTATGGCTACACCTTC. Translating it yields CASRATGTGFYGYTF.

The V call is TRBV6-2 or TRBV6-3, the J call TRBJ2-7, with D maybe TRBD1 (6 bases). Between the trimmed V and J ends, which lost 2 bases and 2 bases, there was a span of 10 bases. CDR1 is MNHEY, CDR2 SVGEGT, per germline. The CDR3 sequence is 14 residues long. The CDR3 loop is CASSYRRGAYEQYF. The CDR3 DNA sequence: TGTGCCAGCAGTTACCGCAGGGGAGCCTACGAGCAGTACTTC.

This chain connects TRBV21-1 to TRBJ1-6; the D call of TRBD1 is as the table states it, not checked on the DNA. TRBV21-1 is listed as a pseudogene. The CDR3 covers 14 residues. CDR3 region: CASSRGLNNSPLHF. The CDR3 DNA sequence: TGTGCCAGCAGCAGGGGGCTTAATAATTCACCCCTCCACTTT.